The 21 T cell receptor beta chains presented below share a single source sample, sequenced in a study of control samples from healthy donors and cancer patients. The repertoire was sequenced with immunoSEQ multiplex PCR; TCRdb's copy has only in-frame clones and lacks some. The data contain tens of thousands of clones, around 93% of them singletons. Sequenced sample: PBMCs. The receptors derive from a woman in her thirties or forties with head and neck cancer.

The V call is TRBV6-1, the J call TRBJ1-4; D may be TRBD1 (5 bases). CDR3 length equals 13 residues. Trimming left V 3 bases short and J 4 bases short, with 6 bases between. Germline V gene lookup returns CDR1 MNHNS and CDR2 SASEGT. The CDR3 sequence: CASSDQGNEKLFF. The DNA for the CDR3 is TGTGCCAGCAGTGATCAGGGTAATGAAAAACTGTTTTTT.

The J gene is TRBJ2-2, the V gene TRBV5-8, with 9 bases identical to TRBD1. The germline V gene has CDR1 SGHTS and CDR2 YDEGEE. The CDR3 spans 15 residues. With V trimmed by 5 bases and J by 6 bases, 8 bases remained unmatched. The DNA for the CDR3 is TGTGCCAGCAGTCCGGGACAGGGTGACTCCGGGGAGCTGTTTTTT. Translating it yields CASSPGQGDSGELFF.

This sequence joins TRBV11-2 and TRBJ2-3; 9 bases line up with TRBD2. With 0 bases clipped from V and 3 bases from J, the junction kept 16 bases outside the gene matches. Germline values: CDR1 SGHAT, CDR2 FQNNGV. The CDR3 length is 20 residues. The DNA for the CDR3 is TGTGCCAGCAGCTTAGATCCAGCGGGAGGTCGGAGGAGGTATACAGATACGCAGTATTTT. Its protein product is CASSLDPAGGRRRYTDTQYF.

The rearrangement links TRBV11-3 to TRBJ1-1, with 8 bases fitting TRBD1. Germline V CDR1 and CDR2: SGHNT, YENEEA. The CDR3 covers 16 residues. V lost 1 base, J lost 1 base, and 5 bases stayed unmatched. This CDR3 reads CASSLGQGKGNTEAFF. Here the CDR3 DNA reads TGTGCCAGCAGCTTAGGACAGGGGAAGGGGAACACTGAAGCTTTCTTT.

V usage is TRBV30 and J usage is TRBJ2-7; TRBD2 agrees at 9 bases. The CDR3 has 13 amino acids. With V trimmed by 5 bases and J by 3 bases, 5 bases remained unmatched. The germline gives CDR1 GTSNPN, CDR2 SVGIG (reference sequence). CDR3 sequence reads: CAWVASGNYEQYF. CDR3 DNA: TGTGCCTGGGTGGCTAGCGGGAACTACGAGCAGTACTTC.

This chain links TRBV27 with TRBJ2-7, with 7 bases lining up with TRBD1. Germline V gene data show CDR1 as MNHEY and CDR2 as SMNVEV (reference sequence). CDR3 size: 14 residues. After removal of 4 bases from V and 5 bases from J, the junction contained 8 bases not matched to a gene. CDR3 loop: CASSSFPGTDEQYF. Here the CDR3 DNA reads TGTGCCAGCAGTTCGTTCCCCGGGACAGACGAGCAGTACTTC.

To note about this clone: The junction shows a germline mismatch at one end, possibly a read error. Other DNA sequences in this specimen translate into the identical CDR3. This chain links TRBV2 with TRBJ1-5, with 11 bases lining up with TRBD1. Germline V gene sequence: CDR1 SNHLY, CDR2 FYNNEI. The CDR3 is 18 amino acids. Here the CDR3 DNA reads TGCGCCAGCAGCCACTCCGGACAGGGGGCCAGACTCCATCAGCCCCAGCATTTT. Protein sequence: CASSHSGQGARLHQPQHF.

The V gene is TRBV19, the J gene TRBJ1-2; 8 bases are shared with TRBD1. With V trimmed by 10 bases and J by 7 bases, 11 bases remained unmatched. Germline lookup yields CDR1 LNHDA and CDR2 SQIVND (reference sequence). This CDR3 has 13 amino acids. The CDR3 region has the DNA TGTGCCACCCCAGGGGGCGGAGGGGTTGGCTACACCTTC. This sequence encodes CATPGGGGVGYTF.

The chain recombines TRBV2 with TRBJ2-1; 14 positions match TRBD2. The germline CDR1 and CDR2 sequences are SNHLY and FYNNEI. The trim removed 2 bases at V and 3 bases at J, leaving 12 bases unmatched. There are 20 residues in the CDR3. This CDR3 is CASSEREGGTSGSFYNEQFF. The CDR3 bases are TGTGCCAGCAGTGAAAGGGAGGGGGGGACTAGCGGGAGCTTCTACAATGAGCAGTTCTTC.

The V gene is TRBV4-1, the J gene TRBJ1-5; D gene uncertain. The ends were cut back, 3 bases at V and 1 base at J, with 10 bases in the middle. The CDR3 extends over 15 amino acids. The germline V gene encodes CDR1 MGHRA and CDR2 YSYEKL. The CDR3 region is CASSHGPGSNQPQHF. The CDR3 DNA reads TGCGCCAGCAGCCACGGGCCTGGGAGCAATCAGCCCCAGCATTTT.

The V call is TRBV5-1, the J call TRBJ2-5; D may correspond to TRBD1 or TRBD2 (6 bases each). The CDR3 length is 16 residues. V was clipped by 3 bases and J by 4 bases, with 19 bases between them. Germline lookup yields CDR1 SGHRS and CDR2 YFSETQ. The CDR3 nucleotides are TGCGCCAGCAGCTCGCCCGGCCCGGGGGCGAGAGAGACCCAGTACTTC. Protein sequence: CASSSPGPGARETQYF.

This clone has a single count. V is TRBV7-2 and J is TRBJ2-3, with D possibly matching TRBD1 (7 bases). The CDR3 runs to 14 residues. CDR1 is SGHTA and CDR2 is FQGNSA in the germline V gene. Trimming removed 7 bases at V and 2 bases at J, with 13 bases between. Here the CDR3 DNA reads TGTGCCAGCACAGGGGGGCGGATCACAGATACGCAGTATTTT. It translates to CASTGGRITDTQYF.

The chain has TRBV10-3 and TRBJ2-7; TRBD1 agrees at 10 bases. Looked up from germline, CDR1 is ENHRY and CDR2 is SYGVKD. The CDR3 is 14 amino acids. With 3 bases clipped from V and 4 bases from J, the junction kept 3 bases outside the gene matches. CDR3 sequence reads: CAISEPGQGYEQYF. In DNA, the CDR3 is TGTGCCATCAGTGAACCGGGACAGGGGTACGAGCAGTACTTC.

This chain joins TRBV11-1 and TRBJ2-1, with D unresolved. Germline CDR1 is SGHAT and CDR2 is FQDESV (reference sequence). V was cut by 4 bases and J by 0 bases, with 7 bases left in between. This CDR3 comprises 14 residues. CDR3 sequence: CASSSRISYNEQFF. The CDR3 coding sequence is TGTGCCAGCAGCTCTAGGATCTCCTACAATGAGCAGTTCTTC.

The chain combines TRBV10-2 with TRBJ1-3; D possibly corresponds to TRBD1 (6 bases). Trimming pared 3 bases from V and 2 bases from J, leaving 8 bases between. The CDR3 runs 14 residues. In germline, CDR1 is WSHSY, CDR2 SAAADI. In nucleotides, the CDR3 is TGCGCCAGCAGTGACAGGGGAACTGGAAACACCATATATTTT. Translating it yields CASSDRGTGNTIYF.

The V gene is TRBV5-1, the J gene TRBJ1-1, with 8 bases matching TRBD1. CDR1 is SGHRS and CDR2 is YFSETQ in the germline V gene. The V and J ends lost 0 bases and 4 bases, in that order; junction bases with no gene match: 5. The CDR3 contains 15 residues. CDR3 sequence: CASSLAVDRGTEAFF. The CDR3 nucleotides are TGCGCCAGCAGCTTGGCAGTCGACAGGGGCACTGAAGCTTTCTTT.

The chain carries TRBV11-2 and TRBJ1-1; no clear D. Germline CDR1 is SGHAT and CDR2 is FQNNGV. This CDR3 has 13 residues. Trimming stripped 1 base from V and 4 bases from J, with 7 bases between. The CDR3 sequence is CASSLVGSTEAFF. The CDR3 DNA reads as TGTGCCAGCAGCTTAGTCGGTAGCACTGAAGCTTTCTTT.

The chain has TRBV19 and TRBJ1-5, with D perhaps matching TRBD1 (5 bases). CDR3 length: 13 amino acids. Germline CDR1 reads LNHDA; CDR2 reads SQIVND (reference sequence). V was pared by 4 bases and J by 4 bases, with 8 bases between. Here the CDR3 DNA reads TGTGCCAGTAGTAGGGACGGGAATCAGCCCCAGCATTTT. The encoded protein is CASSRDGNQPQHF.

This clone turned up a few times. The rearrangement joins TRBV5-4 to TRBJ2-1, with TRBD1 matching 8 bases. V trimming: 3 bases; J trimming: 8 bases; junction bases outside the gene matches: 4. Germline V lookup: CDR1 SGHNT, CDR2 YYREEE (reference sequence). This CDR3 has 13 amino acids. CDR3 bases: TGTGCCAGCAGCTCGGACAGGGCATATGAGCAGTTCTTC. It translates to CASSSDRAYEQFF.

V is TRBV27 and J is TRBJ1-6; D not resolved. Trimming took off 4 bases at V and 0 bases at J, with 7 bases between the two ends. This CDR3 is 15 amino acids long. Germline loops: CDR1 MNHEY, CDR2 SMNVEV (reference sequence). The CDR3 reads CASSSSFSYNSPLHF. The CDR3 DNA reads as TGTGCCAGCAGTTCATCCTTCTCCTATAATTCACCCCTCCACTTT.

This chain links TRBV24-1 with TRBJ2-7, with TRBD2 identical over 13 bases. Unmatched junction bases numbered 6, after V lost 7 bases and J lost 4 bases. This CDR3 has 15 residues. Germline V CDR1 and CDR2: KGHDR, SFDVKD. CDR3: CATRTSGRTSYEQYF. The CDR3 region has the DNA TGTGCCACCAGGACTAGCGGGAGGACCTCTTACGAGCAGTACTTC.